These 30 T cell receptor beta chains were sequenced from one sample in a study of cytomegalovirus exposure and HLA in healthy donors. Repertoires were generated with immunoSEQ multiplex PCR, while TCRdb's copy carries only in-frame clones and drops some. This table holds just under 75,000 clones, approximately 94% found once. Source material: PBMCs. The source is a woman aged 18 to 35 in good health and CMV-seropositive.

The V and J genes are TRBV7-8 and TRBJ2-7, with D hard to call. V lost 6 bases and J lost 0, with 12 bases in between. The germline V gene encodes CDR1 SGHVS and CDR2 FQNEAQ. The CDR3 is 14 amino acids. The CDR3 sequence is CASRRETSSYEQYF. CDR3 in DNA: TGTGCCAGCAGGAGAGAGACAAGCTCCTACGAGCAGTACTTC.

This clone was seen a single time. The V call is TRBV9, the J call TRBJ2-7; 7 bases line up with TRBD2. The V and J ends lost 3 bases and 4 bases, in that order; junction bases with no gene match: 1. The germline V gene has CDR1 SGDLS and CDR2 YYNGEE. CDR3 size: 12 residues. The CDR3 protein is CASSAGGYEQYF. CDR3 nucleotide sequence: TGTGCCAGCAGCGCGGGAGGATACGAGCAGTACTTC.

This rearrangement joins TRBV5-6 to TRBJ1-5; 8 nucleotides align to TRBD1. Germline V gene sequence: CDR1 SGHDT, CDR2 YYEEEE. The CDR3 has 15 amino acids. J was trimmed by 3 bases and V by 0 bases; bases with no gene match: 2. The CDR3 spells CASSLAQGANQPQHF. DNA of the CDR3: TGTGCCAGCAGCTTGGCTCAGGGGGCCAATCAGCCCCAGCATTTT.

CDR3 nucleotides: TGTGCCAGCAGGACGGGAGAGACCCAGTACTTC. Amino acid sequence: CASRTGETQYF. The V gene is TRBV27, the J gene TRBJ2-5, with D unclear. CDR1 MNHEY and CDR2 SMNVEV come from the germline V gene (reference sequence). Trimming cost V 6 bases and J 4 bases, with 6 bases left between them. The CDR3 runs to 11 residues.

This clone showed up just once. The chain carries TRBV14 and TRBJ2-7, with a tentative D call TRBD2 (6 bases). Trimming took off 3 bases at V and 8 bases at J, with 14 bases between the two ends. This CDR3 has 13 residues. CDR1 is SGHDN and CDR2 is FVKESK in the germline V gene. CDR3 sequence (DNA): TGTGCCAGCAGCCACGGAGCGGGCGCCAAGCAGTACTTC. Amino acids: CASSHGAGAKQYF.

The sample holds a few counts of this clone. This sample includes further DNA sequences coding for the same CDR3. V and J are TRBV6-6 and TRBJ1-2; TRBD1 agrees at 11 bases. Germline CDR1 is MNHNY and CDR2 is SVGAGI (reference sequence). This CDR3 spans 13 amino acids. V was clipped by 5 bases and J by 4 bases; unmatched bases: 0. The CDR3 loop reads CASSGTGGYGYTF. CDR3 nucleotide sequence: TGTGCCAGCAGTGGGACAGGGGGCTATGGCTACACCTTC.

The rearrangement uses TRBV28 and TRBJ2-5; 9 nucleotides align to TRBD2. Per germline, CDR1 MDHEN and CDR2 SYDVKM. The CDR3 covers 16 residues. V lost 2 bases and J lost 0; bases outside the gene matches: 4. CDR3 nucleotides: TGTGCCAGCAGTTTACGCGGGGGGGCGTACCAAGAGACCCAGTACTTC. It is translated as CASSLRGGAYQETQYF.

V gene TRBV18 combines with J gene TRBJ2-7; weak D call: TRBD1 (5 bases). V dropped 2 bases and J dropped 4 bases, with 18 bases sitting between them. The CDR3 is 16 amino acids. Germline lookup yields CDR1 KGHSH and CDR2 LQKENI. DNA of the CDR3: TGTGCCAGCTCACCAATGAGTGGCGGAGCAGGGTACGAGCAGTACTTC. As protein: CASSPMSGGAGYEQYF.

This clone was detected a few times. The chain joins TRBV28 to TRBJ1-5; D remains ambiguous. Germline CDR1 and CDR2: MDHEN and SYDVKM. Trimming cost V 7 bases and J 6 bases, with 10 bases left between them. The CDR3 totals 12 residues. The CDR3 DNA reads TGTGCCAGCACCTTAAGAGCTCAGCCCCAGCATTTT. It is translated as CASTLRAQPQHF.

The V and J genes are TRBV19 and TRBJ1-2; possible D gene TRBD1, 6 bases. The CDR3 runs 15 residues. Germline V CDR1 and CDR2: LNHDA, SQIVND (reference sequence). Trimming cost V 3 bases and J 4 bases, with 15 bases left between them. The CDR3 region is CASSIYRDRSYGYTF. The CDR3 DNA follows: TGTGCCAGTAGTATCTACAGGGATAGGAGCTATGGCTACACCTTC.

The chain links TRBV28 to TRBJ1-5; D remains unclear. V lost 5 bases and J 4 bases, leaving 6 bases between the germline ends. Germline V lookup: CDR1 MDHEN, CDR2 SYDVKM. CDR3 length equals 12 residues. The CDR3 region has the DNA TGTGCCAGCAGTACTACAAATCAGCCCCAGCATTTT. Amino acid sequence: CASSTTNQPQHF.

This clone was seen a few times. The chain joins TRBV2 to TRBJ2-5, with TRBD1 identical over 8 bases. The length of the CDR3 is 14 residues. Germline CDR1 SNHLY, CDR2 FYNNEI. V lost 5 bases to trimming and J lost 5 bases; unmatched junction nucleotides: 7. The chain's CDR3 is CASSRGQGWETQYF. CDR3 bases: TGTGCCAGCAGTCGTGGACAGGGTTGGGAGACCCAGTACTTC.

This clone was detected only once. The CDR3: CASSETGKNTEAFF. The DNA for the CDR3 is TGTGCCAGCAGTGAGACAGGAAAGAACACTGAAGCTTTCTTT. This chain links TRBV6-4 with TRBJ1-1; a possible D gene is TRBD1 (6 bases). Germline CDR1 is MRHNA and CDR2 is SNTAGT. The CDR3 has 14 amino acids. V was trimmed by 3 bases and J by 1 base, leaving 9 bases between them.

V gene TRBV7-9 combines with J gene TRBJ1-3, with D perhaps TRBD1 (6 bases). There are 16 residues in the CDR3. Trimming took off 3 bases at V and 4 bases at J, with 16 bases between the two ends. CDR1 and CDR2 (germline): SEHNR, FQNEAQ (reference sequence). Here the CDR3 DNA reads TGTGCCAGCAGCTTCGCAACAGGGTCGTACGGAAACACCATATATTTT. Its protein product is CASSFATGSYGNTIYF.

V and J are TRBV5-1 and TRBJ2-5; 10 bases match TRBD1. This CDR3 contains 15 residues. Trimming cost V 1 base and J 4 bases; bases outside gene matches: 4. Germline V gives CDR1 SGHRS, CDR2 YFSETQ. The CDR3 loop is CASSLTTGGAETQYF. CDR3 coding DNA: TGCGCCAGCAGCTTGACGACAGGGGGCGCAGAGACCCAGTACTTC.

The genes are TRBV7-6 and TRBJ2-7; D possibly corresponds to TRBD1 (5 bases). CDR3 length equals 12 residues. The germline CDR1 and CDR2 sequences are SGHVS and FNYEAQ. Between the trimmed V and J ends, which lost 10 bases and 0 bases, there was a span of 10 bases. CDR3 region: CATQGSSYEQYF. CDR3 in DNA: TGTGCCACCCAGGGTAGCTCCTACGAGCAGTACTTC.

The CDR3 DNA reads TGTGCCAGCAGACTCGGACAGGCTAATCAGCCCCAGCATTTT. Protein sequence: CASRLGQANQPQHF. The gene calls are TRBV6-5 and TRBJ1-5; TRBD1 aligns across 7 bases. J gave up 4 bases and V 6 bases, and 6 bases lay outside the gene matches. This CDR3 has 14 amino acids. From germline, CDR1 is MNHEY and CDR2 SVGAGI.

The chain has TRBV20-1 and TRBJ2-3, with D hard to call. The germline V gene encodes CDR1 DFQATT and CDR2 SNEGSKA (reference sequence). This CDR3 comprises 11 residues. Between the trimmed V and J ends, which lost 3 bases and 5 bases, there was a span of 6 bases. CDR3 DNA sequence: TGCAGTGCTAGGCGCGGAGATACGCAGTATTTT. Protein: CSARRGDTQYF.

This chain links TRBV18 with TRBJ2-6; D unclear. Trimming removed 3 bases from V and 0 bases from J, with 3 bases in between. Germline V CDR1 and CDR2: KGHSH, LQKENI. The CDR3 covers 14 residues. CDR3 nucleotide sequence: TGTGCCAGCTCACCTAGCTCTGGGGCCAACGTCCTGACTTTC. It encodes CASSPSSGANVLTF. The variable domain in full, completed from reference TRBV18 and TRBJ2-6, reads NAGVMQNPRHLVRRRGQEARLRCSPMKGHSHVYWYRQLPEEGLKFMVYLQKENIIDESGMPKERFSAEFPKEGPSILRIQQVVRGDSAAYFCASSPSSGANVLTFGAGSRLTVL.

This clone was seen just once. The genes are TRBV18 and TRBJ1-6; D unclear. The germline CDR1 and CDR2 sequences are KGHSH and LQKENI. The CDR3 is 15 residues long. V lost 4 bases and J 0 bases, leaving 7 bases between the germline ends. For the CDR3, the DNA is TGTGCCAGCTCACAACAGAGCTCCTATAATTCACCCCTCCACTTT. This sequence encodes CASSQQSSYNSPLHF. Full variable domain (rest looked up from reference TRBV18 and TRBJ1-6): NAGVMQNPRHLVRRRGQEARLRCSPMKGHSHVYWYRQLPEEGLKFMVYLQKENIIDESGMPKERFSAEFPKEGPSILRIQQVVRGDSAAYFCASSQQSSYNSPLHFGNGTRLTVT.

The chain employs TRBV2 and TRBJ2-7; a possible D gene is TRBD1 (6 bases). V was cut by 6 bases and J by 3 bases, with 18 bases left in between. The CDR3 has 15 amino acids. CDR1 is SNHLY, CDR2 FYNNEI, per germline. CDR3 loop: CASSRGSGQGYEQYF. The CDR3 DNA reads as TGTGCCAGCAGCAGAGGGTCGGGACAAGGCTACGAGCAGTACTTC.

The sample holds a few counts of this clone. The chain recombines TRBV6-1 with TRBJ2-3; 14 bases map to TRBD2. This CDR3 is built from 15 residues. V shed 8 bases, J shed 7 bases, and the junction held 8 bases outside the gene matches. CDR1 is MNHNS and CDR2 is SASEGT in the germline V gene. The CDR3 loop is CASGGLAGAPHTQYF. In DNA form, the CDR3 reads TGTGCCAGCGGGGGACTAGCGGGGGCCCCGCATACGCAGTATTTT.

The rearrangement joins TRBV10-1 to TRBJ2-7; no firm D call. V was clipped by 4 bases and J by 0 bases, with 10 bases between them. The V gene's germline CDR1 is WNHNN and CDR2 SYGVQD (reference sequence). The CDR3 extends over 14 amino acids. Here the CDR3 DNA reads TGCGCCAGCAGTGCTCGCAGTTTCTCCTACGAGCAGTACTTC. It specifies CASSARSFSYEQYF.

DNA for the CDR3: TGTGCCAGTAGGGGACAGGGGCCCTACGAGCAGTACTTC. Translating gives CASRGQGPYEQYF. The rearrangement joins TRBV19 to TRBJ2-7; 10 nucleotides match TRBD1. Trimming removed 6 bases from V and 2 bases from J; junction bases left unmatched: 1. Germline CDR1 LNHDA, CDR2 SQIVND (reference sequence). The CDR3 covers 13 residues.

This clone has a handful of counts. This chain uses TRBV5-4 with TRBJ1-1; 8 positions match TRBD1. The CDR3 is 14 amino acids. Losses at the gene ends were 5 bases for V and 4 bases for J; bases not matched to a gene: 7. Germline CDR1 reads SGHNT; CDR2 reads YYREEE (reference sequence). The CDR3 region is CASSRGQGITEAFF. DNA of the CDR3: TGTGCCAGCAGTCGCGGACAGGGTATCACTGAAGCTTTCTTT.

This chain uses TRBV28 with TRBJ1-1; TRBD1 aligns across 8 bases. This CDR3 region has 14 residues. V lost 5 bases, J lost 4 bases, and 6 bases stayed unmatched. Germline CDR1 MDHEN, CDR2 SYDVKM. The CDR3 spells CASSGQGEGTEAFF. CDR3 bases: TGTGCCAGCAGTGGACAGGGTGAGGGCACTGAAGCTTTCTTT.

The V call is TRBV6-1, the J call TRBJ1-1; perhaps TRBD1 as D (5 bases). This CDR3 spans 14 amino acids. Per germline, CDR1 MNHNS and CDR2 SASEGT. Trimming removed 8 bases from V and 1 base from J, with 14 bases in between. CDR3: CASRLGGENTEAFF. CDR3 bases: TGTGCCAGCCGATTGGGGGGGGAGAACACTGAAGCTTTCTTT.

This chain connects TRBV11-2 to TRBJ2-5, with 10 bases matching TRBD2. Trimming took 5 bases from V and 4 from J; bases not matched to a gene: 13. The CDR3 has 17 amino acids. Germline values: CDR1 SGHAT, CDR2 FQNNGV. The DNA of the CDR3 is TGTGCCAGCAGCCCAAGGACTAGCGGAGCGAGTAGAGAGACCCAGTACTTC. Amino acid sequence: CASSPRTSGASRETQYF.

The CDR3 spells CASSLGAWGEGSYYEQYF. The CDR3 nucleotides read TGTGCCAGCAGCTTAGGAGCTTGGGGGGAAGGGAGCTACTACGAGCAGTACTTC. The rearrangement links TRBV7-6 to TRBJ2-7, with a weak D call TRBD2 (6 bases). Trimming shortened V by 1 base and J by 3 bases, and 22 bases separated the two germline ends. In germline, CDR1 is SGHVS, CDR2 FNYEAQ. This CDR3 is built from 18 residues.

The gene calls are TRBV9 and TRBJ1-6, with a weak D call TRBD1 (6 bases). The CDR3 covers 13 residues. Trimming removed 7 bases at V and 10 bases at J, with 15 bases between. Germline CDR1 is SGDLS and CDR2 is YYNGEE. The CDR3 DNA is TGTGCCAGCGGTGGGGGCGCCACATCACCCCTCCACTTT. Amino acid sequence: CASGGGATSPLHF.